One and the same sample provided the 26 T cell receptor beta chains below, sequenced in a study of STAT3 mutations in large granular lymphocyte leukemia (dated by TCRdb to the late 2010s). Study-wide findings and limitations: All T-LGLL patients had at least one immunodominant TCRbeta clonotype, and roughly half had multiple immunodominant subclonotypes.

The method was the immunoSEQ multiplex PCR assay. Not all clones reach the TCRdb copy of this immuneACCESS table, which keeps in-frame sequences only. Checked studies attribute under half of the gap to unresolved V genes and leave the rest unexplained. The sample table records about 1,600 clones; around 87% of these occur just once. The top ten constitute 15% of the sample. The antigens for these receptors are not known. Sequencing used peripheral blood mononuclear cells. These receptors all stem from a woman aged 40 to 50 with T-cell large granular lymphocyte leukemia. Some clones in this sample may be carry-over from other donors' samples. The age is the age at diagnosis.

The CDR3 protein is CASSILGFNQPQHF. For the CDR3, the DNA is TGTGCCAGTAGTATATTGGGGTTTAATCAGCCCCAGCATTTT. This chain joins TRBV19 and TRBJ1-5, with D uncertain. The V gene's germline CDR1 is LNHDA and CDR2 SQIVND (reference sequence). V dropped 2 bases and J dropped 4 bases, with 9 bases sitting between them. The CDR3 consists of 14 residues.

The CDR3 nucleotides are TGCGCCAGCAGCCAAGGAATAGCGACCGTTACCTACGAGCAGTACTTC. Protein: CASSQGIATVTYEQYF. The rearrangement uses TRBV4-1 and TRBJ2-7; the D gene is possibly TRBD2 (5 bases). The V end lost 1 base, the J end lost 2 bases, and 15 bases lay between the germline ends. Germline assignment: CDR1 MGHRA and CDR2 YSYEKL. The CDR3 is made up of 16 amino acids.

This chain joins TRBV6-1 and TRBJ2-1; 8 nucleotides match TRBD2. Germline V CDR1 and CDR2: MNHNS, SASEGT. The CDR3 is 15 residues long. V was clipped by 2 bases and J by 0 bases; unmatched bases: 0. CDR3 region: CASSELAGSYNEQFF. The DNA of the CDR3 is TGTGCCAGCAGTGAACTAGCGGGCTCCTACAATGAGCAGTTCTTC.

This clone has a single count. The chain carries TRBV7-9 and TRBJ1-4; D is uncertain. CDR3 length equals 15 residues. V lost 5 bases to trimming and J lost 5 bases, with 15 bases between them. Germline V gives CDR1 SEHNR, CDR2 FQNEAQ (reference sequence). CDR3 DNA: TGTGCCAGCAGCCTGAGGGTGGAACACAATGAAAAACTGTTTTTT. As protein: CASSLRVEHNEKLFF.

The chain recombines TRBV7-9 with TRBJ1-1, with D unresolved. The CDR3 length is 15 residues. Deletions cut 3 bases from V and 0 bases from J, with 11 bases between. CDR1 is SEHNR and CDR2 is FQNEAQ in the germline V gene (reference sequence). The DNA for the CDR3 is TGTGCCAGCAGCTTTAAAGGGCTTATGAACACTGAAGCTTTCTTT. Its protein product is CASSFKGLMNTEAFF.

The rearrangement joins TRBV5-1 to TRBJ1-1, with TRBD1 as a possible D gene (5 bases). The V gene lost 3 bases and the J gene lost 3 bases, with 15 bases spanning the gap. CDR3 size: 15 residues. Germline V gene lookup returns CDR1 SGHRS and CDR2 YFSETQ. This chain's CDR3 is CASSSRQFSHTEAFF. In DNA, the CDR3 is TGCGCCAGCAGCTCGCGACAGTTTAGTCACACTGAAGCTTTCTTT.

V is TRBV18 and J is TRBJ2-7; D is perhaps TRBD2 (5 bases). Germline V gives CDR1 KGHSH, CDR2 LQKENI. CDR3 length: 13 amino acids. The V end lost 3 bases, the J end lost 4 bases, and 10 bases lay between the germline ends. This CDR3 is CASSPDGNYEQYF. The CDR3 nucleotides read TGTGCCAGCTCACCGGACGGGAATTACGAGCAGTACTTC. Combining the CDR3 with reference TRBV18 and TRBJ2-7 gives the whole variable domain NAGVMQNPRHLVRRRGQEARLRCSPMKGHSHVYWYRQLPEEGLKFMVYLQKENIIDESGMPKERFSAEFPKEGPSILRIQQVVRGDSAAYFCASSPDGNYEQYFGPGTRLTVT.

This clone was observed a single time. The CDR3 DNA is TGTGCCAGCAGCCCCCGACAGGCACGCTACACCTTC. Translating gives CASSPRQARYTF. The chain has TRBV7-2 and TRBJ1-2; D is perhaps TRBD1 (6 bases). Trimming took off 5 bases at V and 9 bases at J, with 13 bases between the two ends. The germline CDR1 and CDR2 sequences are SGHTA and FQGNSA. The CDR3 totals 12 residues.

The rearrangement uses TRBV5-1 and TRBJ2-7, with 7 bases identical to TRBD2. The CDR3 totals 13 residues. Looked up from germline, CDR1 is SGHRS and CDR2 is YFSETQ. J lost 3 bases, V lost 3 bases, and 3 bases had no gene match. CDR3 region: CASSSAGVYEQYF. CDR3 DNA sequence: TGCGCCAGCAGCTCCGCGGGGGTCTACGAGCAGTACTTC.

This chain joins TRBV7-9 and TRBJ2-1; 10 positions agree with TRBD2. This CDR3 contains 19 residues. V was clipped by 2 bases and J by 7 bases; unmatched bases: 17. Germline CDR1 reads SEHNR; CDR2 reads FQNEAQ (reference sequence). CDR3 bases: TGTGCCAGCAGCTTATCCGGGACAGCTTTAGCGGGAGGCATAAATGAGCAGTTCTTC. Translated, it gives CASSLSGTALAGGINEQFF.

This clone was counted between two and nine times. The chain links TRBV6-1 to TRBJ1-5; D is unresolved. The length of the CDR3 is 15 residues. Germline V CDR1 and CDR2: MNHNS, SASEGT. With 1 base removed from V and 3 bases from J, the gap between germline ends came to 10 bases. The DNA for the CDR3 is TGTGCCAGCAGTGAAGTAGACGGCCACAATCAGCCCCAGCATTTT. It codes for CASSEVDGHNQPQHF.

The chain links TRBV7-9 to TRBJ2-5; 12 nucleotides line up with TRBD1. The CDR3 spans 16 residues. The germline CDR1 and CDR2 sequences are SEHNR and FQNEAQ (reference sequence). With 1 base clipped from V and 5 bases from J, the junction kept 5 bases outside the gene matches. CDR3 in amino acids: CASSLGDRGLLETQYF. The CDR3 coding sequence is TGTGCCAGCAGCTTAGGGGACAGGGGGCTTCTCGAGACCCAGTACTTC.

V usage is TRBV18 and J usage is TRBJ1-2, with a weak D call TRBD1 (5 bases). CDR3 length: 13 amino acids. Trimming shortened V by 2 bases and J by 4 bases, and 8 bases separated the two germline ends. Germline assignment: CDR1 KGHSH and CDR2 LQKENI. CDR3 nucleotide sequence: TGTGCCAGCTCACCAGGGGGTGTCTATGGCTACACCTTC. This translates into CASSPGGVYGYTF.

The chain uses TRBV7-2 and TRBJ1-1, with unresolved D. The CDR3 extends over 16 amino acids. Germline CDR1 SGHTA, CDR2 FQGNSA. V gave up 3 bases and J gave up 0 bases, with 14 bases separating them. CDR3 DNA sequence: TGTGCCAGCAGCTTGACTGTCAGAGTTATGAACACTGAAGCTTTCTTT. It translates to CASSLTVRVMNTEAFF.

The rearrangement uses TRBV18 and TRBJ2-7; D might be TRBD1 (5 bases). The V gene's germline CDR1 is KGHSH and CDR2 LQKENI. The CDR3 extends over 14 amino acids. Trimming removed 1 base from V and 2 bases from J, with 9 bases in between. The CDR3 nucleotides read TGTGCCAGCTCACCACGGCAGGGCACCTACGAGCAGTACTTC. This gives the protein CASSPRQGTYEQYF.

The chain is built from TRBV5-1 and TRBJ1-2; possibly TRBD1 for D (6 bases). The CDR3 spans 16 residues. Germline CDR1 is SGHRS and CDR2 is YFSETQ. V lost 4 bases and J 1 base, leaving 17 bases between the germline ends. The CDR3: CASSPRTEIFNYGYTF. CDR3 nucleotides: TGCGCCAGCAGCCCTCGGACAGAGATATTTAACTATGGCTACACCTTC. Full variable domain (remainder filled in from reference TRBV5-1 and TRBJ1-2): KAGVTQTPRYLIKTRGQQVTLSCSPISGHRSVSWYQQTPGQGLQFLFEYFSETQRNKGNFPGRFSGRQFSNSRSEMNVSTLELGDSALYLCASSPRTEIFNYGYTFGSGTRLTVV.

The J gene is TRBJ2-7, the V gene TRBV29-1; 8 nucleotides match TRBD2. CDR3 length equals 14 residues. With 4 bases clipped from V and 0 bases from J, the junction kept 5 bases outside the gene matches. Germline values: CDR1 SQVTM, CDR2 ANQGSEA. The CDR3, as DNA: TGCAGCGTTGCTCGGCTAGCGGGCTCCTACGAGCAGTACTTC. Protein: CSVARLAGSYEQYF.

This clone came up a few times. The CDR3 coding sequence is TGTGCCTATGCCAGGGGCATGAACACTGAAGCTTTCTTT. Translation gives CAYARGMNTEAFF. This chain joins TRBV30 and TRBJ1-1; D might be TRBD1 (6 bases). CDR1 is GTSNPN and CDR2 is SVGIG in the germline V gene (reference sequence). Between the trimmed V and J ends, which lost 7 bases and 0 bases, there was a span of 12 bases. The CDR3 has 13 amino acids.

This chain joins TRBV18 and TRBJ2-6; 7 bases are a match to TRBD1. This CDR3 has 15 residues. Germline V gene lookup returns CDR1 KGHSH and CDR2 LQKENI. Trimming cost V 6 bases and J 4 bases; bases outside gene matches: 6. The DNA for the CDR3 is TGTGCCAGCTCCCGAGGGGGCTCCGGGGCCAACGTCCTGACTTTC. Translated, it gives CASSRGGSGANVLTF.

V usage is TRBV9 and J usage is TRBJ2-7, with D possibly matching TRBD2 (5 bases). CDR1 and CDR2 from the germline V gene are SGDLS and YYNGEE. This CDR3 contains 19 residues. Trimming removed 1 base at V and 0 bases at J, with 23 bases between. DNA for the CDR3: TGTGCCAGCAGCGTACGCCCCTCAGAGGCGGGCAGGCACTCCTACGAGCAGTACTTC. Residues: CASSVRPSEAGRHSYEQYF. Complete variable domain (other parts from reference TRBV9 and TRBJ2-7): DSGVTQTPKHLITATGQRVTLRCSPRSGDLSVYWYQQSLDQGLQFLIQYYNGEERAKGNILERFSAQQFPDLHSELNLSSLELGDSALYFCASSVRPSEAGRHSYEQYFGPGTRLTVT.

CDR3 nucleotides: TGCAGCGCCCGACAGGGGGCTGGGAACTATGGCTACACCTTC. Its translation is CSARQGAGNYGYTF. V and J are TRBV29-1 and TRBJ1-2; 10 bases map to TRBD1. The CDR3 sequence is 14 residues long. Germline CDR1 and CDR2: SQVTM and ANQGSEA. The V and J ends lost 7 bases and 2 bases, in that order; junction bases with no gene match: 7. Filled out from reference TRBV29-1 and TRBJ1-2, the complete variable domain reads SAVISQKPSRDICQRGTSLTIQCQVDSQVTMMFWYRQQPGQSLTLIATANQGSEATYESGFVIDKFPISRPNLTFSTLTVSNMSPEDSSIYLCSARQGAGNYGYTFGSGTRLTVV.

The chain combines TRBV7-9 with TRBJ2-5, with TRBD2 matching 8 bases. The junction had 9 bases not matched to a gene; V was cut back by 4 bases and J by 2 bases. This CDR3 comprises 16 residues. Per germline, CDR1 SEHNR and CDR2 FQNEAQ (reference sequence). CDR3: CASSYTGLVGQETQYF. Written as DNA, the CDR3 is TGTGCCAGCAGCTATACGGGACTAGTGGGGCAAGAGACCCAGTACTTC.

The chain combines TRBV4-3 with TRBJ2-7; TRBD2 matches 8 bases. This CDR3 is 16 amino acids long. The germline V gene encodes CDR1 LGHNA and CDR2 YSLEER. Unmatched junction bases numbered 5, after V lost 1 base and J lost 0 bases. CDR3 nucleotides: TGCGCCAGCAGCCAAGCGATAACTAGCGGCTCCTACGAGCAGTACTTC. Translation: CASSQAITSGSYEQYF.

This clone came up a few times. This chain's CDR3 is CASSPQGVGGEQYF. The CDR3 DNA follows: TGCGCCAGCAGCCCCCAAGGGGTGGGGGGAGAGCAGTACTTC. The chain uses TRBV5-1 and TRBJ2-7, with D possibly matching TRBD2 (6 bases). CDR1 SGHRS and CDR2 YFSETQ come from the germline V gene. V was shortened by 4 bases and J by 7 bases, with 18 bases between the two germline ends. The CDR3 is 14 residues long.

V and J are TRBV30 and TRBJ2-7, with TRBD2 matching 11 bases. There are 20 residues in the CDR3. Per the germline V gene, CDR1 is GTSNPN and CDR2 is SVGIG (reference sequence). The junction had 20 bases not matched to a gene; V was cut back by 2 bases and J by 2 bases. CDR3 sequence reads: CAWSLTPGLADVRGTYEQYF. The CDR3 region has the DNA TGTGCCTGGAGTCTAACGCCGGGACTAGCGGACGTAAGAGGGACCTACGAGCAGTACTTC. Together with reference TRBV30 and TRBJ2-7, the CDR3 gives the full variable domain: SQTIHQWPATLVQPVGSPLSLECTVEGTSNPNLYWYRQAAGRGLQLLFYSVGIGQISSEVPQNLSASRPQDRQFILSSKKLLLSDSGFYLCAWSLTPGLADVRGTYEQYFGPGTRLTVT.

The chain has TRBV5-4 and TRBJ1-2; no firm D call. The V end was cut by 2 bases, the J end by 4 bases, with 9 bases between. The CDR3 sequence is 13 residues long. The V gene's germline CDR1 is SGHNT and CDR2 YYREEE (reference sequence). The CDR3 region has the DNA TGTGCCAGCAGCTTCGCGGCGGCCTATGGCTACACCTTC. Its translation: CASSFAAAYGYTF.